These 9 T cell receptor beta chains share one sample of origin, sequenced in a study of cytomegalovirus exposure and HLA in healthy donors. The PCR was carried out with 60 Vbeta primers and 13 Jbeta primers. TCRdb's table, derived via immunoSEQ multiplex PCR, lists solely in-frame clones and lacks some. The table counts about 42,000 clones; 1% to 1.5% lies in the top ten. Specimen: PBMCs. The receptors were sampled from a man under 40 in good health and CMV-seronegative.

This chain joins TRBV29-1 and TRBJ2-5, with D possibly TRBD1 on 6 matching bases. This CDR3 has 11 residues. The V and J ends lost 7 bases and 4 bases respectively, with 10 bases between them. The V gene's germline CDR1 is SQVTM and CDR2 ANQGSEA. As DNA, the CDR3 is TGCAGCGCACGACAGGCAGAGACCCAGTACTTC. Translating it yields CSARQAETQYF.

The V and J genes are TRBV19 and TRBJ2-1; D is possibly TRBD1 (6 bases). The CDR3 has 16 residues. V shed 6 bases and J shed 5 bases, with 20 bases lying between them. Germline values: CDR1 LNHDA, CDR2 SQIVND (reference sequence). The CDR3 is CASSRNTGSWDNEQFF. CDR3 nucleotides: TGTGCCAGTAGCCGAAATACAGGGTCGTGGGACAATGAGCAGTTCTTC.

The V call is TRBV9, the J call TRBJ2-1; perhaps TRBD2 as D (5 bases). The CDR3 has 16 amino acids. CDR1 and CDR2 from the germline V gene are SGDLS and YYNGEE. The V gene lost 4 bases and the J gene lost 1 base, with 15 bases spanning the gap. CDR3 protein: CASSPSLEGSYNEQFF. The CDR3 DNA follows: TGTGCCAGCAGCCCCTCTTTAGAGGGTTCCTACAATGAGCAGTTCTTC. Based on the CDR3 plus reference TRBV9 and TRBJ2-1, the full variable domain is DSGVTQTPKHLITATGQRVTLRCSPRSGDLSVYWYQQSLDQGLQFLIQYYNGEERAKGNILERFSAQQFPDLHSELNLSSLELGDSALYFCASSPSLEGSYNEQFFGPGTRLTVL.

The rearrangement uses TRBV27 and TRBJ2-2; 12 bases align to TRBD2. Germline CDR1 MNHEY, CDR2 SMNVEV (reference sequence). V dropped 2 bases and J dropped 2; count of bases not matched to a gene: 0. The CDR3 has 16 amino acids. The CDR3 coding sequence is TGTGCCAGCAGTTTAGGACTAGCGGGAAACACCGGGGAGCTGTTTTTT. It is translated as CASSLGLAGNTGELFF.

The chain links TRBV29-1 to TRBJ1-5; unclear D gene. The germline CDR1 and CDR2 sequences are SQVTM and ANQGSEA. The germline V and J ends were trimmed by 6 bases and 1 base, with 10 bases remaining between them. The CDR3 is 13 amino acids. As DNA, the CDR3 is TGCAGCGTGGACTTGGGGAGCAATCAGCCCCAGCATTTT. Translating gives CSVDLGSNQPQHF.

This chain connects TRBV28 to TRBJ2-3; 14 bases are shared with TRBD2. The CDR3 totals 14 residues. The trim removed 6 bases at V and 10 bases at J, leaving 6 bases unmatched. Germline loops: CDR1 MDHEN, CDR2 SYDVKM. The CDR3, as DNA: TGTGCCAGCAGAGTCGGACTAGCGGGAGGAGCGCAGTATTTT. Translation gives CASRVGLAGGAQYF.

The V call is TRBV5-1, the J call TRBJ2-3, with 9 nucleotides matching TRBD2. The germline CDR1 and CDR2 sequences are SGHRS and YFSETQ. The CDR3 has 17 residues. With V trimmed by 0 bases and J by 6 bases, 11 bases remained unmatched. The CDR3: CASSLALPGTSLDTQYF. CDR3 sequence (DNA): TGCGCCAGCAGCTTGGCTTTGCCCGGGACTAGCTTGGATACGCAGTATTTT.

The J gene is TRBJ2-7, the V gene TRBV6-6; 15 bases align to TRBD2. V trimming: 7 bases; J trimming: 7 bases; junction bases outside the gene matches: 8. The CDR3 length is 15 residues. CDR1 is MNHNY and CDR2 is SVGAGI in the germline V gene (reference sequence). For the CDR3, the DNA is TGTGCCAGCACCGGAAGGACTAGCGGGAGGGGGGAGCAGTACTTC. This sequence encodes CASTGRTSGRGEQYF.

V and J are TRBV15 and TRBJ2-1; 13 nucleotides align to TRBD2. The CDR3 totals 15 residues. Germline V gives CDR1 LNHNV, CDR2 YYDKDF (reference sequence). Trimming took 7 bases from V and 8 from J; bases not matched to a gene: 8. This CDR3 is CATKRGLAGDHEQFF. As DNA, the CDR3 is TGTGCCACCAAGCGCGGACTAGCGGGAGACCATGAGCAGTTCTTC.